Included here is one T cell receptor beta chain sequence, with context. The data stem from a study of cytomegalovirus exposure and HLA in healthy donors. Assay used: immunoSEQ multiplex PCR; TCRdb lists only in-frame clones, some missing. The sample has over 60,000 clones, about 94% seen once. The sequencing input was PBMCs. The sequence derives from a man aged 18-30 years in good health and CMV-seropositive.

CDR3 in amino acids: CASRRPSGISQETQYF. CDR3 bases: TGTGCCAGCAGAAGGCCTAGCGGGATCTCTCAAGAGACCCAGTACTTC. The V gene is TRBV28, the J gene TRBJ2-5; 9 nucleotides line up with TRBD2. The CDR3 loop spans 16 amino acids. The germline V gene encodes CDR1 MDHEN and CDR2 SYDVKM. The ends lost 6 bases at V and 2 bases at J; junction bases unmatched: 10.